Each of the 31 T cell receptor beta chains below was sequenced from the same sample in a study of early T cells in non-severe SARS-CoV-2 infection. TCRdb ran MiXCR on the 5' RACE reads and lists one entry per CDR3 protein. The sample has about 110,000 distinct CDR3 sequences; 11% are singletons. Specimen: whole blood. These receptors were taken from an adult who was a healthcare worker with PCR-confirmed SARS-CoV-2 infection or an uninfected control (not recorded which).

This CDR3 reads CSASLHSYNSPLHF. Written as DNA, the CDR3 is TGCAGTGCTAGTTTGCACTCCTATAATTCACCCCTCCACTTT. The chain uses TRBV20-1 and TRBJ1-6; D gene uncertain. This CDR3 is built from 14 residues. Trimming cost V 3 bases and J 0 bases, with 6 bases left between them. The germline gives CDR1 DFQATT, CDR2 SNEGSKA (reference sequence).

The chain carries TRBV3-1 and TRBJ2-1; 9 nucleotides match TRBD2. V shed 2 bases and J 7 bases; nucleotides not matched to a gene: 9. CDR1 and CDR2 (germline): LGHDT, YNNKEL (reference sequence). CDR3 length: 16 amino acids. The CDR3, as DNA: TGTGCCAGCAGCCAACCTAGGCTAGCGGGAAGGAATGAGCAGTTCTTC. Translation gives CASSQPRLAGRNEQFF.

Only a few counts were recorded for this clonotype. The V and J genes are TRBV7-9 and TRBJ1-1, with D tentatively TRBD1 (5 bases). The germline V gene encodes CDR1 SEHNR and CDR2 FQNEAQ (reference sequence). The CDR3 contains 14 residues. V lost 5 bases and J lost 4, with 14 bases in between. The CDR3 loop is CASSVFTGRTEAFF. The CDR3 region has the DNA TGTGCCAGCAGCGTATTCACGGGACGCACTGAAGCTTTCTTT.

The chain combines TRBV29-1 with TRBJ2-3, with a tentative D call TRBD1 (5 bases). The CDR3 runs to 12 residues. Germline V gene sequence: CDR1 SQVTM, CDR2 ANQGSEA. Deletions cut 5 bases from V and 10 bases from J, with 16 bases between. This chain's CDR3 is CSVSMQRQSQYF. DNA for the CDR3: TGCAGCGTTTCTATGCAAAGACAGTCGCAGTATTTT.

This clonotype has a count of ten or more. V gene TRBV3-1 combines with J gene TRBJ1-5; D ambiguous. V lost 1 base and J lost 2, with 6 bases in between. Per the germline V gene, CDR1 is LGHDT and CDR2 is YNNKEL (reference sequence). This CDR3 is built from 14 residues. Written as DNA, the CDR3 is TGTGCCAGCAGCCAAGGGGTGGGCAATCAGCCCCAGCATTTT. Amino acid sequence: CASSQGVGNQPQHF.

With respect to this clonotype: A single base separates this from a much larger clone, so it may be a read error. The chain joins TRBV28 to TRBJ2-7; no reliable D call. Looked up from germline, CDR1 is MDHEN and CDR2 is SYDVKM. Trimming took off 4 bases at V and 6 bases at J, with 7 bases between the two ends. This CDR3 spans 11 amino acids. In DNA form, the CDR3 reads TGTGCCAGCAGTTCCCCCTTCGAGCAGTACTTC. Its protein product is CASSSPFEQYF.

This clonotype was detected ten times or more. The chain carries TRBV20-1 and TRBJ1-5; TRBD1 is a possible D gene (5 bases). V was clipped by 6 bases and J by 4 bases, with 19 bases between them. The germline gives CDR1 DFQATT, CDR2 SNEGSKA (reference sequence). The CDR3 totals 15 residues. The CDR3 sequence: CSAVRRGATNQPQHF. The CDR3 DNA sequence: TGCAGTGCCGTCCGCCGAGGGGCCACTAATCAGCCCCAGCATTTT.

This chain uses TRBV29-1 with TRBJ2-3; D not resolved. The length of the CDR3 is 13 residues. The V and J ends lost 6 bases and 5 bases respectively, with 15 bases between them. The germline V gene has CDR1 SQVTM and CDR2 ANQGSEA. The CDR3 nucleotides read TGCAGCGTGCACGACGCGTCTCAAGATACGCAGTATTTT. This translates into CSVHDASQDTQYF.

This clonotype was seen many times. The chain joins TRBV5-1 to TRBJ1-1, with D unclear. V lost 4 bases to trimming and J lost 4 bases, with 11 bases between them. Germline CDR1 is SGHRS and CDR2 is YFSETQ. The CDR3 has 13 residues. The CDR3 DNA reads TGCGCCAGCAGCCTAAACACGGGCACTGAAGCTTTCTTT. Translating gives CASSLNTGTEAFF.

CDR3 nucleotide sequence: TGCGCCAGCAGCTTGGCGGGAGAGCCTGAGCAGTTCTTC. Amino acid sequence: CASSLAGEPEQFF. The chain uses TRBV5-1 and TRBJ2-1, with D possibly being TRBD2 (6 bases). V lost 0 bases, J lost 9 bases, and 10 bases lay in between. The CDR3 has 13 residues. CDR1 SGHRS and CDR2 YFSETQ come from the germline V gene.

This clonotype was counted only a few times. This CDR3 reads CASSVVGSGNIQYF. CDR3 nucleotides: TGCGCCAGCAGCGTCGTCGGCTCAGGAAACATTCAGTACTTC. V is TRBV5-1 and J is TRBJ2-4; D not certain. The CDR3 covers 14 residues. Germline assignment: CDR1 SGHRS and CDR2 YFSETQ. Trimming left V 4 bases short and J 6 bases short, with 14 bases between. The full variable domain, in which reference TRBV5-1 and TRBJ2-4 provide the parts outside the CDR3, is KAGVTQTPRYLIKTRGQQVTLSCSPISGHRSVSWYQQTPGQGLQFLFEYFSETQRNKGNFPGRFSGRQFSNSRSEMNVSTLELGDSALYLCASSVVGSGNIQYFGAGTRLSVL.

This clonotype was recorded many times. J is TRBJ1-4 and V is TRBV29-1; D call uncertain. CDR1 SQVTM and CDR2 ANQGSEA come from the germline V gene. V was cut by 7 bases and J by 6 bases, with 12 bases left in between. This CDR3 spans 12 amino acids. CDR3 coding DNA: TGCAGCGCGTCGGGAGCCTATGAAAAACTGTTTTTT. Amino acids: CSASGAYEKLFF.

This clonotype was counted many times. V is TRBV5-1 and J is TRBJ2-2; 7 bases are a match to TRBD1. V gave up 3 bases and J gave up 2 bases; unmatched junction bases: 4. CDR1 is SGHRS and CDR2 is YFSETQ in the germline V gene. The CDR3 totals 15 residues. The CDR3 DNA is TGCGCCAGCAGCTCGACAGGGCGCAACACCGGGGAGCTGTTTTTT. Translating gives CASSSTGRNTGELFF.

The chain is built from TRBV3-1 and TRBJ1-4; perhaps TRBD1 as D (5 bases). Trimming stripped 0 bases from V and 7 bases from J, with 12 bases between. CDR3 length: 15 residues. Germline V CDR1 and CDR2: LGHDT, YNNKEL (reference sequence). In nucleotides, the CDR3 is TGTGCCAGCAGCCAAGACGCGTCAGGGAGTGAAAAACTGTTTTTT. It codes for CASSQDASGSEKLFF.

The chain uses TRBV5-1 and TRBJ1-1; 8 bases agree with TRBD1. Trimming took 0 bases from V and 1 from J; bases not matched to a gene: 2. The CDR3 spans 15 residues. CDR1 is SGHRS and CDR2 is YFSETQ in the germline V gene. The CDR3 region has the DNA TGCGCCAGCAGCTTGGCCGGACAGGGGAACACTGAAGCTTTCTTT. Its protein is CASSLAGQGNTEAFF. The full variable domain, with the rest looked up from reference TRBV5-1 and TRBJ1-1, is KAGVTQTPRYLIKTRGQQVTLSCSPISGHRSVSWYQQTPGQGLQFLFEYFSETQRNKGNFPGRFSGRQFSNSRSEMNVSTLELGDSALYLCASSLAGQGNTEAFFGQGTRLTVV.

This clonotype was recorded many times. The chain recombines TRBV10-1 with TRBJ2-5; either TRBD1 or TRBD2 may supply D (7 bases each). CDR1 and CDR2 (germline): WNHNN, SYGVQD (reference sequence). This CDR3 is built from 16 residues. The V gene lost 0 bases and the J gene lost 4 bases, with 15 bases spanning the gap. CDR3 in amino acids: CASSESSGGGIETQYF. Written as DNA, the CDR3 is TGCGCCAGCAGTGAGTCGTCAGGGGGGGGAATAGAGACCCAGTACTTC.

This clonotype was seen at least ten times. This sequence joins TRBV5-1 and TRBJ2-7, with 13 bases that match TRBD2. V trimming: 5 bases; J trimming: 4 bases; junction bases outside the gene matches: 6. CDR1 and CDR2 (germline): SGHRS, YFSETQ. CDR3 length: 15 residues. CDR3 nucleotides: TGCGCCAGCAGTGGACTAGCGGGAGTCGATTACGAGCAGTACTTC. It codes for CASSGLAGVDYEQYF.

The sample holds many counts of this clonotype. The chain combines TRBV4-1 with TRBJ2-1; D gene ambiguous. CDR3 length: 14 amino acids. Germline V gene lookup returns CDR1 MGHRA and CDR2 YSYEKL. With 1 base removed from V and 3 bases from J, the gap between germline ends came to 7 bases. Here the CDR3 reads CASSQAGRYNEQFF. The CDR3 nucleotides read TGCGCCAGCAGCCAAGCCGGGCGCTACAATGAGCAGTTCTTC.

The sample holds a few counts of this clonotype. The rearrangement joins TRBV2 to TRBJ2-1; D is undetermined. Germline values: CDR1 SNHLY, CDR2 FYNNEI. The CDR3 extends over 17 amino acids. V was shortened by 2 bases and J by 0 bases, with 14 bases between the two germline ends. This CDR3 is CASSERGSVSSYNEQFF. DNA for the CDR3: TGTGCCAGCAGTGAACGTGGTTCGGTAAGCTCCTACAATGAGCAGTTCTTC.

At least ten counts were recorded for this clonotype. The chain is built from TRBV7-7 and TRBJ2-1; D uncertain. Germline CDR1 SSHAT, CDR2 FNYEAQ (reference sequence). V was shortened by 5 bases and J by 0 bases, with 5 bases between the two germline ends. The CDR3 totals 13 residues. The CDR3 bases are TGTGCCAGCAGCAAGGCCTCCTACAATGAGCAGTTCTTC. Translation: CASSKASYNEQFF.

This clonotype was detected only once. Relative to the germline gene, one junction end is altered; a read error may explain this. V and J are TRBV4-3 and TRBJ2-5; 10 positions agree with TRBD2. This CDR3 has 19 residues. Looked up from germline, CDR1 is LGHNA and CDR2 is YSLEER. The DNA of the CDR3 is TGCGCCAGCAGCCAAGATGTAGCTAGCGGGGGAGATGTACAAGAGACCCAGAACTTC. Translation gives CASSQDVASGGDVQETQNF.

This clonotype was recorded at least ten times. This chain uses TRBV29-1 with TRBJ2-3; TRBD1 aligns across 8 bases. Germline values: CDR1 SQVTM, CDR2 ANQGSEA. The CDR3 has 16 amino acids. Losses at the gene ends were 6 bases for V and 0 bases for J; bases not matched to a gene: 11. The CDR3 region is CSVNLLQGASTDTQYF. The CDR3 DNA follows: TGCAGCGTCAACCTTCTCCAGGGGGCTAGCACAGATACGCAGTATTTT.

This clonotype was counted at least ten times. The chain links TRBV7-2 to TRBJ1-5; 7 nucleotides align to TRBD1. This CDR3 has 15 amino acids. Trimming at V came to 2 bases and at J to 3 bases, leaving 4 bases not matched to a gene. Germline assignment: CDR1 SGHTA and CDR2 FQGNSA. CDR3 amino acids: CASSLRDSINQPQHF. CDR3 DNA sequence: TGTGCCAGCAGCTTACGGGACAGCATCAATCAGCCCCAGCATTTT.

The table lists this clonotype with many counts. The rearrangement uses TRBV7-3 and TRBJ2-1, with 9 bases lining up with TRBD1. From germline, CDR1 is SGHTA and CDR2 FQGTGA. The CDR3 runs to 12 residues. The trim removed 5 bases at V and 15 bases at J, leaving 8 bases unmatched. The CDR3, as DNA: TGTGCCAGCAGCGCCACAGGGGGCAGGCGGTTCTTC. Its protein is CASSATGGRRFF.

The chain carries TRBV4-1 and TRBJ2-1, with D tentatively TRBD2 (6 bases). Between the trimmed V and J ends, which lost 2 bases and 3 bases, there was a span of 11 bases. Looked up from germline, CDR1 is MGHRA and CDR2 is YSYEKL. CDR3 length: 15 amino acids. The CDR3 bases are TGCGCCAGCAGCCAACAGGCGGGATTCTACAATGAGCAGTTCTTC. Translated: CASSQQAGFYNEQFF.

This clonotype was counted only a few times. The chain links TRBV10-3 to TRBJ2-1; D uncertain. The germline gives CDR1 ENHRY, CDR2 SYGVKD. The germline V and J ends were trimmed by 4 bases and 2 bases, with 12 bases remaining between them. This CDR3 is built from 15 residues. The CDR3 bases are TGTGCCATCAGTGGTGGCAGATCCACCTACAATGAGCAGTTCTTC. This translates into CAISGGRSTYNEQFF.

This clonotype was seen a few times. V usage is TRBV3-1 and J usage is TRBJ2-7; TRBD2 might be the D (5 bases). The CDR3 runs to 13 residues. Germline V CDR1 and CDR2: LGHDT, YNNKEL (reference sequence). With 0 bases removed from V and 3 bases from J, the gap between germline ends came to 6 bases. In DNA, the CDR3 is TGTGCCAGCAGCCAAGAAGGGAGCTACGAGCAGTACTTC. Translating it yields CASSQEGSYEQYF.

This clonotype has at least ten counts. The chain is built from TRBV2 and TRBJ1-5; D ambiguous. This CDR3 is 13 amino acids long. Trimming left V 4 bases short and J 4 bases short, with 8 bases between. Germline V gives CDR1 SNHLY, CDR2 FYNNEI. CDR3 coding DNA: TGTGCCAGCAGTGGGACGGAGAATCAGCCCCAGCATTTT. It codes for CASSGTENQPQHF.

The chain employs TRBV4-1 and TRBJ1-1; D not resolved. Germline CDR1 MGHRA, CDR2 YSYEKL. Trimming took 1 base from V and 6 from J, leaving 12 bases between them. There are 14 residues in the CDR3. CDR3: CASSQVSKNPEAFF. The DNA of the CDR3 is TGCGCCAGCAGCCAAGTTTCCAAAAACCCTGAAGCTTTCTTT.

The V and J genes are TRBV29-1 and TRBJ2-7; the match to TRBD1 covers 9 bases. The CDR3 has 11 residues. The V segment lost 4 bases and the J segment 5 bases; nucleotides outside the gene matches: 0. Germline V gene data show CDR1 as SQVTM and CDR2 as ANQGSEA. CDR3 bases: TGCAGCGTTGGGGACAGGGACGAGCAGTACTTC. The encoded protein is CSVGDRDEQYF.

This clonotype appeared many times. The rearrangement joins TRBV7-3 to TRBJ1-1; D gene ambiguous. This CDR3 region has 14 residues. Germline V gene data show CDR1 as SGHTA and CDR2 as FQGTGA. V lost 0 bases and J 6 bases, leaving 11 bases between the germline ends. DNA for the CDR3: TGTGCCAGCAGCTTAACTGGACTTAACGCTGAAGCTTTCTTT. Protein sequence: CASSLTGLNAEAFF. The full variable domain, rest sourced from reference TRBV7-3 and TRBJ1-1, is GAGVSQTPSNKVTEKGKYVELRCDPISGHTALYWYRQSLGQGPEFLIYFQGTGAADDSGLPNDRFFAVRPEGSVSTLKIQRTERGDSAVYLCASSLTGLNAEAFFGQGTRLTVV.